This T cell receptor beta chain was retrieved from a study of T cells in Graves' hyperthyroidism and ophthalmopathy. Study-level points and caveats: Researchers found most expanded thyroid clonotypes above 0.001 in blood as well.

TCR beta CDR3 sequences were amplified from RNA transcripts. The HTBI set primed first-round TCR CDR3 RT-PCR. TCRdb recomputed calls from the multiplex PCR reads with MiXCR, one row per CDR3 protein. The sample shows 750,000 to 950,000 distinct CDR3 sequences, more than 30% of them seen only once. The CDR3 contains 13 residues. The germline V gene encodes CDR1 SNHLY and CDR2 FYNNEI. V lost 9 bases and J lost 7, with 18 bases in between. Clinical symptoms, serum thyroxine and TRAb, thyroid ultrasound and orbital computed tomography were used for the diagnoses. In its sample, this clonotype was seen many times. Antigen unknown.

This receptor was taken from a man between 18 and 35 years old with Graves' hyperthyroidism. Sequenced sample: blood. The chain is built from TRBV2 and TRBJ1-1; unclear D gene. The CDR3, as DNA: TGTGCCAGAATGATCCGATCAGACTTTGAAGCTTTCTTT. Translation gives CARMIRSDFEAFF. Together with reference TRBV2 and TRBJ1-1, the CDR3 gives the full variable domain: EPEVTQTPSHQVTQMGQEVILRCVPISNHLYFYWYRQILGQKVEFLVSFYNNEISEKSEIFDDQFSVERPDGSNFTLKIRSTKLEDSAMYFCARMIRSDFEAFFGQGTRLTVV.